The 16 T cell receptor beta chains below come from one sample, sequenced in a study of T cells expressing NK-cell markers. TCRdb re-called the 5' RACE reads, yielding one record per CDR3 amino acid sequence without DNA. Its table lists some 150,000 distinct CDR3 sequences. The source material was blood T cells: a sorted CD56 or NKG2C T cell subset, CD4+ or CD8+ T cells, or bulk PBMC T cells (not recorded which). Receptor source: a young man in good health.

V gene TRBV7-6 combines with J gene TRBJ2-3; TCRdb's assignment of TRBD2 cannot be checked, as there is no DNA. The CDR3 is made up of 15 amino acids. Germline-derived CDR1 and CDR2 are SGHVS and FNYEAQ. The CDR3 here is CASSWTAGPGDTQYF. Full variable domain (remainder filled in from reference TRBV7-6 and TRBJ2-3): GAGVSQSPRYKVTKRGQDVALRCDPISGHVSLYWYRQALGQGPEFLTYFNYEAQQDKSGLPNDRFSAERPEGSISTLTIQRTEQRDSAMYRCASSWTAGPGDTQYFGPGTRLTVL.

This chain connects TRBV14 to TRBJ2-1; absent DNA, TCRdb's TRBD2 call cannot be checked. This CDR3 has 15 residues. Germline loops: CDR1 SGHDN, CDR2 FVKESK. CDR3 in amino acids: CASSLGLAGGVEQFF.

The chain carries TRBV6-5 and TRBJ2-5; absent DNA, TCRdb's TRBD1 call cannot be checked. The CDR3 is 18 amino acids. The V gene's germline CDR1 is MNHEY and CDR2 SVGAGI. This chain's CDR3 is CASSYSRQGGSGQETQYF.

The chain employs TRBV6-2 or TRBV6-3 and TRBJ2-3; the D call from TCRdb, TRBD1, cannot be confirmed without DNA. CDR1 is MNHEY, CDR2 SVGEGT, per germline. CDR3 length: 16 amino acids. The CDR3 here is CASRRDSNSVTDTQYF.

This sequence joins TRBV20-1 and TRBJ1-2. Germline CDR1 reads DFQATT; CDR2 reads SNEGSKA (reference sequence). The length of the CDR3 is 14 residues. The CDR3 loop is CSARQVEGLDGYTF.

This sequence joins TRBV28 and TRBJ2-1; no DNA is available, so the TRBD2 call from TCRdb remains unchecked. Per the germline V gene, CDR1 is MDHEN and CDR2 is SYDVKM. The CDR3 loop spans 13 amino acids. CDR3 residues: CASGTSGINEQFF.

The J gene is TRBJ2-3, the V gene TRBV6-2 or TRBV6-3; there is no DNA to check the TCRdb D call of TRBD2. Germline V gene lookup returns CDR1 MNHEY and CDR2 SVGEGT. The CDR3 runs 15 residues. The CDR3 loop is CASSTIARYTDTQYF.

The chain uses TRBV19 and TRBJ2-7; the TCRdb call, TRBD1, lacks DNA for checking. The germline V gene encodes CDR1 LNHDA and CDR2 SQIVND (reference sequence). The CDR3 loop spans 12 amino acids. CDR3 amino acids: CASGTGGLEQYF.

This rearrangement joins TRBV6-2 or TRBV6-3 to TRBJ2-7. Per germline, CDR1 MNHEY and CDR2 SVGEGT. The CDR3 totals 14 residues. CDR3 residues: CASSYSIPTYEQYF.

V gene TRBV6-5 combines with J gene TRBJ2-1. CDR3 length equals 15 residues. In germline, CDR1 is MNHEY, CDR2 SVGAGI. The CDR3 sequence: CASSYNGGLYNEQFF.

The rearrangement joins TRBV27 to TRBJ2-1; absent DNA, TCRdb's TRBD1 call cannot be checked. The V gene's germline CDR1 is MNHEY and CDR2 SMNVEV (reference sequence). The CDR3 length is 16 residues. CDR3 residues: CASSSQQGSSYNEQFF.

V and J are TRBV12-3 or TRBV12-4 and TRBJ2-3. The CDR3 loop spans 14 amino acids. The CDR3 loop reads CASSLVVSEDTQYF.

The genes are TRBV4-1 and TRBJ2-1; TCRdb reports TRBD1, a call that lacks DNA to check it against. This CDR3 has 14 residues. Germline CDR1 MGHRA, CDR2 YSYEKL. This CDR3 reads CASSPKQGYNEQFF.

The chain is built from TRBV27 and TRBJ2-1; absent DNA, TCRdb's TRBD2 call cannot be checked. Germline values: CDR1 MNHEY, CDR2 SMNVEV (reference sequence). This CDR3 is 15 amino acids long. This CDR3 reads CASSLSLERYNEQFF.

This chain links TRBV5-6 with TRBJ2-1. The CDR3 covers 11 residues. The V gene's germline CDR1 is SGHDT and CDR2 YYEEEE. The CDR3 protein is CASSLGTKEFF.

The rearrangement joins TRBV6-1 to TRBJ2-1; TCRdb's D gene call, TRBD2, goes unchecked for lack of DNA. Germline V CDR1 and CDR2: MNHNS, SASEGT. The CDR3 is 14 residues long. The CDR3 sequence: CASSLSTGGPEQFF.